This passage covers 29 T cell receptor beta chains from one sample sequenced in a study of OX40 agonist ivuxolimab in advanced cancers. The table came from immunoSEQ multiplex PCR; TCRdb's copy has only in-frame clones and leaves some out. This table has tens of thousands of clones, over 75% appearing once. The input for sequencing was CD4+ or CD8+ T cells sorted from blood, taken in a trial of the OX40 agonist ivuxolimab. The receptors originated from an adult with an advanced solid tumor such as melanoma, head and neck, liver or kidney cancer.

V is TRBV30 and J is TRBJ2-7; D gene ambiguous. The CDR3 extends over 11 amino acids. The ends were cut back, 0 bases at V and 7 bases at J, with 7 bases in the middle. CDR1 GTSNPN and CDR2 SVGIG come from the germline V gene (reference sequence). CDR3 protein: CAWSVMGEQYF. The DNA for the CDR3 is TGTGCCTGGAGTGTGATGGGGGAGCAGTACTTC. The full variable domain, completed using reference TRBV30 and TRBJ2-7, is SQTIHQWPATLVQPVGSPLSLECTVEGTSNPNLYWYRQAAGRGLQLLFYSVGIGQISSEVPQNLSASRPQDRQFILSSKKLLLSDSGFYLCAWSVMGEQYFGPGTRLTVT.

The chain links TRBV11-3 to TRBJ1-3; TRBD1 is a possible D gene (5 bases). Germline CDR1 SGHNT, CDR2 YENEEA. The CDR3 is 14 amino acids. Trimming cost V 5 bases and J 3 bases, with 11 bases left between them. The CDR3, as DNA: TGTGCCAGCAGCCAGGACATTCGTGGAAACACCATATATTTT. Amino acid sequence: CASSQDIRGNTIYF.

The V gene is TRBV4-1, the J gene TRBJ1-3, with no clear D. There are 13 residues in the CDR3. The germline V and J ends were trimmed by 1 base and 5 bases, with 6 bases remaining between them. The germline V gene has CDR1 MGHRA and CDR2 YSYEKL. CDR3 coding DNA: TGCGCCAGCAGCCAAGCACCCCGAAACACCATATATTTT. Translation: CASSQAPRNTIYF.

The chain combines TRBV9 with TRBJ2-7; 8 nucleotides align to TRBD1. The CDR3 runs 14 residues. Germline values: CDR1 SGDLS, CDR2 YYNGEE. V gave up 0 bases and J gave up 5 bases; unmatched junction bases: 4. CDR3 sequence: CASSVEPGQDEQYF. For the CDR3, the DNA is TGTGCCAGCAGCGTAGAGCCGGGACAGGACGAGCAGTACTTC.

The chain has TRBV14 and TRBJ2-1; 8 nucleotides match TRBD2. V dropped 3 bases and J dropped 5; count of bases not matched to a gene: 3. The CDR3 is 14 residues long. Germline values: CDR1 SGHDN, CDR2 FVKESK. CDR3 coding DNA: TGTGCCAGCAGCCATAGCGGGGTAGACAATGAGCAGTTCTTC. Its protein is CASSHSGVDNEQFF.

This clone was detected only a few times. V is TRBV11-3 and J is TRBJ2-7, with D hard to call. The CDR3 consists of 14 residues. Germline loops: CDR1 SGHNT, CDR2 YENEEA. V was shortened by 2 bases and J by 0 bases, with 8 bases between the two germline ends. The CDR3 is CASSLSPASYEQYF. The CDR3 DNA sequence: TGTGCCAGCAGCTTAAGCCCAGCCTCCTACGAGCAGTACTTC.

This chain joins TRBV5-7 and TRBJ1-5, with D possibly being TRBD1 (5 bases). TRBV5-7 is identified as an open reading frame with a role that is uncertain. The CDR3 is 15 amino acids. V lost 6 bases, J lost 3 bases, and 16 bases lay in between. The CDR3 region is CASNPAEGFNQPQHF. The DNA for the CDR3 is TGTGCCAGCAACCCAGCGGAGGGGTTCAATCAGCCCCAGCATTTT.

V gene TRBV7-3 combines with J gene TRBJ2-3; D unresolved. The germline gives CDR1 SGHTA, CDR2 FQGTGA. The CDR3 length is 14 residues. V dropped 2 bases and J dropped 0 bases, with 6 bases sitting between them. CDR3 in amino acids: CASSLGTSTDTQYF. The CDR3 nucleotides are TGTGCCAGCAGCTTAGGTACTAGCACAGATACGCAGTATTTT.

In this sample, this clone turned up a few times. The J gene is TRBJ2-3, the V gene TRBV2, with TRBD1 matching 8 bases. The ends lost 8 bases at V and 0 bases at J; junction bases unmatched: 7. CDR1 SNHLY and CDR2 FYNNEI come from the germline V gene. The CDR3 is 15 residues long. The CDR3: CASGIPGGSTDTQYF. CDR3 DNA: TGTGCCAGCGGGATTCCAGGGGGCAGCACAGATACGCAGTATTTT.

The J gene is TRBJ2-2, the V gene TRBV4-2; the D call may be TRBD1 or TRBD2 (6 bases each). CDR3 length: 17 amino acids. In germline, CDR1 is LGHNA, CDR2 YNFKEQ. V was shortened by 4 bases and J by 3 bases, with 18 bases between the two germline ends. The CDR3 reads CASSPWEDSPHTGELFF. DNA for the CDR3: TGTGCCAGCAGCCCCTGGGAGGACAGTCCTCACACCGGGGAGCTGTTTTTT.

The count of this clone is one. V gene TRBV7-6 combines with J gene TRBJ2-5, with TRBD1 matching 9 bases. The J call is in doubt because the DNA end fits TRBJ2-7 better. The length of the CDR3 is 15 residues. CDR1 is SGHVS and CDR2 is FNYEAQ in the germline V gene. CDR3 residues: CASSEKTGGAYEQYF. CDR3 coding DNA: TGTGCCAGCAGCGAGAAAACAGGGGGCGCCTACGAGCAGTACTTC.

The chain combines TRBV28 with TRBJ2-5; TRBD1 might be the D (5 bases). The CDR3 contains 15 residues. Per the germline V gene, CDR1 is MDHEN and CDR2 is SYDVKM. V lost 8 bases, J lost 1 base, and 17 bases lay in between. In nucleotides, the CDR3 is TGTGCCAGCGAGCCACTACAAGGGGCCCAAGAGACCCAGTACTTC. Encoded protein: CASEPLQGAQETQYF.

The chain couples TRBV7-9 to TRBJ1-1; D is uncertain. Germline values: CDR1 SEHNR, CDR2 FQNEAQ (reference sequence). The CDR3 loop spans 13 amino acids. V gave up 3 bases and J gave up 1 base, with 6 bases separating them. The CDR3 protein is CASSFPKNTEAFF. CDR3 nucleotide sequence: TGTGCCAGCAGCTTCCCCAAGAACACTGAAGCTTTCTTT.

The J gene is TRBJ2-1, the V gene TRBV7-9; D is uncertain. Trimming stripped 7 bases from V and 5 bases from J, with 12 bases between. Per the germline V gene, CDR1 is SEHNR and CDR2 is FQNEAQ (reference sequence). The CDR3 loop spans 13 amino acids. CDR3: CASIAPLHNEQFF. The DNA for the CDR3 is TGTGCCAGCATCGCCCCACTCCACAATGAGCAGTTCTTC.

The J gene is TRBJ1-4, the V gene TRBV7-9; tentative D call: TRBD1 (5 bases). V dropped 5 bases and J dropped 7 bases, with 20 bases sitting between them. The germline V gene has CDR1 SEHNR and CDR2 FQNEAQ (reference sequence). This CDR3 region has 16 residues. In DNA, the CDR3 is TGTGCCAGCAGCAAAACCGGGACCCTCGCTAGTGAAAAACTGTTTTTT. It specifies CASSKTGTLASEKLFF.

This clone was seen just once. The J gene is TRBJ1-6, the V gene TRBV27; 8 positions agree with TRBD1. The length of the CDR3 is 16 residues. The germline CDR1 and CDR2 sequences are MNHEY and SMNVEV (reference sequence). V was pared by 6 bases and J by 7 bases, with 11 bases of the junction left unmatched. The chain's CDR3 is CASRSPGGVQNSPLHF. CDR3 DNA sequence: TGTGCCAGCAGATCTCCAGGGGGCGTCCAAAATTCACCCCTCCACTTT.

The J gene is TRBJ1-5, the V gene TRBV28; 7 bases fit TRBD1. Germline V gives CDR1 MDHEN, CDR2 SYDVKM. Trimming removed 5 bases from V and 0 bases from J; junction bases left unmatched: 10. The CDR3 covers 17 residues. CDR3 sequence: CASSVPSQGYSNQPQHF. The CDR3 coding sequence is TGTGCCAGCAGTGTACCCTCACAGGGGTATAGCAATCAGCCCCAGCATTTT.

The chain employs TRBV28 and TRBJ2-7, with 7 positions matching TRBD1. Trimming removed 2 bases from V and 3 bases from J; junction bases left unmatched: 10. This CDR3 comprises 16 residues. The V gene's germline CDR1 is MDHEN and CDR2 SYDVKM. This chain's CDR3 is CASSLGVGQAIYEQYF. The CDR3 DNA is TGTGCCAGCAGTTTAGGCGTCGGACAGGCCATCTACGAGCAGTACTTC.

The chain employs TRBV6-5 and TRBJ2-3; D is ambiguous. This CDR3 is built from 14 residues. The V end lost 0 bases, the J end lost 9 bases, and 13 bases lay between the germline ends. Germline CDR1 reads MNHEY; CDR2 reads SVGAGI. The CDR3 region is CASSYSSGMLTQYF. The CDR3, as DNA: TGTGCCAGCAGTTACTCAAGTGGCATGTTAACGCAGTATTTT.

The genes are TRBV4-2 and TRBJ1-1, with D tentatively TRBD1 (5 bases). The CDR3 has 16 amino acids. Germline lookup yields CDR1 LGHNA and CDR2 YNFKEQ. Trimming took 4 bases from V and 0 from J, leaving 15 bases between them. The CDR3 loop is CASSPGEINMNTEAFF. The CDR3 DNA follows: TGTGCCAGCAGCCCGGGGGAGATCAACATGAACACTGAAGCTTTCTTT.

The chain joins TRBV5-6 to TRBJ2-2, with TRBD2 matching over 10 bases. The CDR3 is made up of 16 amino acids. Germline V gene sequence: CDR1 SGHDT, CDR2 YYEEEE. The V gene end was trimmed by 4 bases and the J gene end by 6 bases; junction bases not matched to a gene: 9. The CDR3 DNA is TGTGCCAGCAGCATACCGGGACTAGCGAGCGCCGGGGAGCTGTTTTTT. Its protein product is CASSIPGLASAGELFF.

CDR3 region: CASSQTGAVIYEQYF. The CDR3 nucleotides are TGTGCCAGCAGCCAGACAGGGGCTGTCATCTACGAGCAGTACTTC. The rearrangement links TRBV4-2 to TRBJ2-7; 8 bases map to TRBD1. This CDR3 region has 15 residues. V was clipped by 3 bases and J by 3 bases; unmatched bases: 7. CDR1 is LGHNA and CDR2 is YNFKEQ in the germline V gene.

The CDR3, as DNA: TGTGCCAGCAGCTTCAGTCAGGGTCCCACCTTC. Translating gives CASSFSQGPTF. The chain is built from TRBV11-2 and TRBJ1-2; tentatively, D is TRBD1 (5 bases). V lost 3 bases and J 13 bases, leaving 12 bases between the germline ends. This CDR3 has 11 amino acids. Germline lookup yields CDR1 SGHAT and CDR2 FQNNGV.

A single count supports this clone. The chain combines TRBV10-3 with TRBJ2-5, with 7 bases that match TRBD2. There are 15 residues in the CDR3. Trimming cost V 4 bases and J 4 bases; bases outside gene matches: 9. Germline assignment: CDR1 ENHRY and CDR2 SYGVKD. Written as DNA, the CDR3 is TGTGCCATCAGTGGGGACTACACGGGGGGAGAGACCCAGTACTTC. It translates to CAISGDYTGGETQYF.

This chain links TRBV7-9 with TRBJ1-2; D call uncertain. V lost 8 bases and J lost 7, with 23 bases in between. The CDR3 is 15 amino acids. Germline lookup yields CDR1 SEHNR and CDR2 FQNEAQ (reference sequence). CDR3 in DNA: TGTGCCAGCGCTCCACCGGGCGCCATTGCGGGTGGCTACACCTTC. Translation gives CASAPPGAIAGGYTF.

J is TRBJ1-3 and V is TRBV29-1; D uncertain. Trimming stripped 4 bases from V and 0 bases from J, with 10 bases between. Germline CDR1 is SQVTM and CDR2 is ANQGSEA. This CDR3 comprises 14 residues. CDR3 DNA: TGCAGCGTTGTATTGAGTATCTCTGGAAACACCATATATTTT. Amino acid sequence: CSVVLSISGNTIYF.

The chain joins TRBV28 to TRBJ1-1; the match to TRBD1 covers 7 bases. CDR3 length equals 17 residues. V lost 5 bases to trimming and J lost 0 bases; unmatched junction nucleotides: 12. Germline CDR1 MDHEN, CDR2 SYDVKM. DNA of the CDR3: TGTGCCAGCAGTACGGGACAGCAAGTGGGCATGAACACTGAAGCTTTCTTT. Translated: CASSTGQQVGMNTEAFF.

This chain uses TRBV19 with TRBJ2-1; 14 bases line up with TRBD2. Trimming took 3 bases from V and 10 from J; bases not matched to a gene: 5. Germline V gives CDR1 LNHDA, CDR2 SQIVND (reference sequence). This CDR3 region has 15 residues. The CDR3 DNA follows: TGTGCCAGTAGTATTGGACTAGCGGGGGGCCTCGAGCAGTTCTTC. Its translation: CASSIGLAGGLEQFF.

This chain links TRBV4-1 with TRBJ2-7; 7 bases are shared with TRBD1. The CDR3 has 16 residues. The V gene's germline CDR1 is MGHRA and CDR2 YSYEKL. With 1 base clipped from V and 3 bases from J, the junction kept 9 bases outside the gene matches. The DNA for the CDR3 is TGCGCCAGCAGCCAAGTCGCTGGGACAGCGAACTACGAGCAGTACTTC. Translated, it gives CASSQVAGTANYEQYF.